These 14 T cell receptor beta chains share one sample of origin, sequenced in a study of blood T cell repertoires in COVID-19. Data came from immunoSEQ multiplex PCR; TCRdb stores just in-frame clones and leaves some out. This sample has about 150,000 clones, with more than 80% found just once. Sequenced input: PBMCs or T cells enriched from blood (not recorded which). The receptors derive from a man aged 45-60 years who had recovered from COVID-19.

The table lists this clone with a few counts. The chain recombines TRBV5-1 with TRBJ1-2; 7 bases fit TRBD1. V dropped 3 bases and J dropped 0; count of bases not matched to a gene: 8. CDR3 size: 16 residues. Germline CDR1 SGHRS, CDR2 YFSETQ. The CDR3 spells CASSSTGTATNYGYTF. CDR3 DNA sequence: TGCGCCAGCAGCTCCACTGGGACAGCCACTAACTATGGCTACACCTTC.

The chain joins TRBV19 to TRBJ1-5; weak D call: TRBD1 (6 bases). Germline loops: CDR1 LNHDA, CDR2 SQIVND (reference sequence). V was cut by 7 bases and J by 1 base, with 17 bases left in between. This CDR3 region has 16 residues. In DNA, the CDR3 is TGTGCCAGTACCGATCGGGGGGGGGCGAGCAATCAGCCCCAGCATTTT. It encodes CASTDRGGASNQPQHF. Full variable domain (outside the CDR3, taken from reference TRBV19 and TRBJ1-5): DGGITQSPKYLFRKEGQNVTLSCEQNLNHDAMYWYRQDPGQGLRLIYYSQIVNDFQKGDIAEGYSVSREKKESFPLTVTSAQKNPTAFYLCASTDRGGASNQPQHFGDGTRLSIL.

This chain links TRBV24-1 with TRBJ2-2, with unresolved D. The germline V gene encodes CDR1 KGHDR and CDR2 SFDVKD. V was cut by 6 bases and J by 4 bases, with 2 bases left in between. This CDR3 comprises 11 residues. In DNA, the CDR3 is TGTGCCACCAGTCTCACCGGGGAGCTGTTTTTT. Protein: CATSLTGELFF.

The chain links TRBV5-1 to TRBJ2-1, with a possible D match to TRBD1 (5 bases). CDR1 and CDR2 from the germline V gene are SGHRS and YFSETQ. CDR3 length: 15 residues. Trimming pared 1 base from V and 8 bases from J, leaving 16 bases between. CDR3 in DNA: TGCGCCAGCAGCTTGTGGGCTAGTCCACAGGATGAGCAGTTCTTC. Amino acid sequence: CASSLWASPQDEQFF.

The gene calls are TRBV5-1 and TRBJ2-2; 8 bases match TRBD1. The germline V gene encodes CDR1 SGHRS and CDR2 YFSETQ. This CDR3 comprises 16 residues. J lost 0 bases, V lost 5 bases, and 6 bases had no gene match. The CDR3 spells CASSSDRAANTGELFF. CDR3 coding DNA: TGCGCCAGCAGTTCGGACAGGGCCGCGAACACCGGGGAGCTGTTTTTT.

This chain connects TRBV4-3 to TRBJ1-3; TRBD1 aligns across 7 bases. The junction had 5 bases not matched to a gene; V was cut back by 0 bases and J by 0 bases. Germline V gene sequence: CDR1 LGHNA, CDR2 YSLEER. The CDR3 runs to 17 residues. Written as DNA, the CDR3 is TGCGCCAGCAGCCAAGATGGTAGGACAGGCTCTGGAAACACCATATATTTT. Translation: CASSQDGRTGSGNTIYF.

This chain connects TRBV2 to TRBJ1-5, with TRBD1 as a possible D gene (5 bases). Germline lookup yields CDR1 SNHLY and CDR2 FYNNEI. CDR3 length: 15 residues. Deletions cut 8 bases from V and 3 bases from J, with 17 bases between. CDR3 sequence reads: CASLSDKIHNQPQHF. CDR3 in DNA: TGTGCCAGCCTCTCGGACAAAATCCACAATCAGCCCCAGCATTTT.

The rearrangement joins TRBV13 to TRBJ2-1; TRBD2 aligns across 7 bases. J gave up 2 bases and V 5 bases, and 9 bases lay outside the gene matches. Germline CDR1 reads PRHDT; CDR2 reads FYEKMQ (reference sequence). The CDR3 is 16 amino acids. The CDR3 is CASSNTPSGTYNEQFF. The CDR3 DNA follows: TGTGCCAGCAGCAACACCCCTAGCGGCACCTACAATGAGCAGTTCTTC.

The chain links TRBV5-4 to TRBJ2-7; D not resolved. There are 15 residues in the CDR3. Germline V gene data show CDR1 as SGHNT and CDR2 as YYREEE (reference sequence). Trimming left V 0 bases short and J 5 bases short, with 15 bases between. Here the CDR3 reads CASSLGSAGWNEQYF. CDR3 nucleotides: TGTGCCAGCAGCTTGGGGTCTGCCGGGTGGAACGAGCAGTACTTC.

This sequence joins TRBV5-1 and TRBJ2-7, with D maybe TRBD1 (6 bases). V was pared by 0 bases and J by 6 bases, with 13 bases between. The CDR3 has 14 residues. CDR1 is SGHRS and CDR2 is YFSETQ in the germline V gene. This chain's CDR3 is CASSLGEGESEQYV. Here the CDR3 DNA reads TGCGCCAGCAGCTTGGGAGAGGGGGAAAGCGAGCAGTACGTC.

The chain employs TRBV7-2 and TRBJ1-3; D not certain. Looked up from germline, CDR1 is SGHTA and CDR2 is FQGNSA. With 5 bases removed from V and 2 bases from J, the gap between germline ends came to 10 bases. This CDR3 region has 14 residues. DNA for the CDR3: TGTGCCAGCAGCCGTACTCCGACTGGAAACACCATATATTTT. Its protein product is CASSRTPTGNTIYF.

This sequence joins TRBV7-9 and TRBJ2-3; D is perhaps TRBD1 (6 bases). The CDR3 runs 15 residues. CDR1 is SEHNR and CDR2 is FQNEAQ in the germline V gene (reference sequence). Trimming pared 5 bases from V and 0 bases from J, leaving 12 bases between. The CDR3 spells CASSRGQSSTDTQYF. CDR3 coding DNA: TGTGCCAGCAGCCGCGGACAGTCTAGCACAGATACGCAGTATTTT.

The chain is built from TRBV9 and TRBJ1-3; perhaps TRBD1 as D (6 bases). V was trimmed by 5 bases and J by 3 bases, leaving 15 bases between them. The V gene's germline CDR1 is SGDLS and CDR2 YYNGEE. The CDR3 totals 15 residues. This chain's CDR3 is CASSPTQGYGNTIYF. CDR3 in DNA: TGTGCCAGCAGTCCTACACAGGGATATGGAAACACCATATATTTT.

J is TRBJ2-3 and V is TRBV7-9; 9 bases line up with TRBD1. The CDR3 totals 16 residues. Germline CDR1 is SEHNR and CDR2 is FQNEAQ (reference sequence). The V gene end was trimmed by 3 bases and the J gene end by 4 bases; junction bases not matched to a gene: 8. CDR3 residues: CASSFLQGAGADTQYF. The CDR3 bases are TGTGCCAGCAGCTTCCTACAGGGGGCCGGGGCAGATACGCAGTATTTT.